The clone carrying this T cell receptor (beta chain) showed up many times. This record comes from a study of spatial heterogeneity in lung cancer. TCR cDNA molecules each carried a unique molecular identifier. TCRdb reprocessed the 5' RACE reads via MiXCR and lists one record per CDR3 protein. Among about 46,000 distinct CDR3 sequences listed, around 11% were seen once. Indicated time point: blood at routine non-recurrence follow-up after resection. Whole RNA, which was extracted from tumor, nontumor lung tissue or frozen PBMC, was sequenced without any cell sorting. CDR1 is SGHVS, CDR2 FQNEAQ, per germline. This CDR3 has 14 residues. Trimming removed 2 bases from V and 12 bases from J; junction bases left unmatched: 7.

The rearrangement uses TRBV7-8 and TRBJ2-1; 10 bases match TRBD1. The starting material was PBMCs, obtained at follow-up. The receptor's source is a male donor with early-stage non-small cell lung cancer. The CDR3 DNA reads TGTGCCAGCAGCTTACCGGGACAGGGGAGGTGGCAGTTCTTC. Protein: CASSLPGQGRWQFF.